Shown below are 2 T cell receptor beta chains from a single sample sequenced in a study of human T cells and chemical hapten exposure. Time point here: patch test 3, about 24 weeks after DPC sensitization. As for treatment: therapeutic diphenylcyclopropenone sensitization with weekly scalp DPC. TCRdb ran MiXCR on the RACE reads and lists one entry per CDR3 protein. The table has more than 100,000 distinct CDR3 sequences, approximately 10% seen once. The starting material was whole blood, obtained in connection with sensitization to the hapten diphenylcyclopropenone (DPC). These TCRs come from a woman aged 45 to 65 with alopecia areata. Some clones in this sample may be carry-over from other donors' samples.

The chain recombines TRBV5-1 with TRBJ2-1, with TRBD2 matching over 10 bases. From germline, CDR1 is SGHRS and CDR2 YFSETQ. The CDR3 is 14 amino acids. V trimming: 3 bases; J trimming: 8 bases; junction bases outside the gene matches: 5. The CDR3 bases are TGCGCCAGCAGCTCGAGGGGACTAGCGTATGAGCAGTTCTTC. Amino acids: CASSSRGLAYEQFF.

This clonotype appeared many times. V usage is TRBV29-1 and J usage is TRBJ1-2, with a tentative D call TRBD1 (5 bases). CDR1 and CDR2 from the germline V gene are SQVTM and ANQGSEA. The CDR3 totals 12 residues. V shed 7 bases and J shed 3 bases, with 12 bases lying between them. The CDR3 here is CSGGAEYYGYTF. The CDR3 DNA sequence: TGCAGCGGAGGGGCAGAATACTATGGCTACACCTTC.